The 7 T cell receptor beta chains below were found in one sample sequenced in a study of shared clonotypes between healthy human individuals. TCRdb's table, derived via immunoSEQ multiplex PCR, lists solely in-frame clones and lacks some. The sample gives about 2,500,000 clones, roughly nine tenths of which show up once; under 0.15% is in the top ten. The sample comprised naive CD4+ T cells sorted from blood. Subset in this sample: CD45RA+ positively selected. The source is a man aged 18-30 years in good health.

A single count supports this clone. This rearrangement joins TRBV15 to TRBJ2-7, with 10 nucleotides matching TRBD2. Germline CDR1 and CDR2: LNHNV and YYDKDF (reference sequence). The V gene end was trimmed by 4 bases and the J gene end by 4 bases; junction bases not matched to a gene: 10. This CDR3 contains 16 residues. The CDR3 loop is CATSKEGSGGPYEQYF. DNA of the CDR3: TGTGCCACCAGCAAAGAGGGTAGCGGGGGGCCTTACGAGCAGTACTTC.

This chain connects TRBV14 to TRBJ1-4; 8 nucleotides align to TRBD1. With 0 bases clipped from V and 0 bases from J, the junction kept 15 bases outside the gene matches. CDR3 length equals 21 residues. Germline V gene lookup returns CDR1 SGHDN and CDR2 FVKESK. As DNA, the CDR3 is TGTGCCAGCAGCCAAGAGGGGACAGGTATTCTGGGGGTAGCAACTAATGAAAAACTGTTTTTT. It codes for CASSQEGTGILGVATNEKLFF.

The V call is TRBV5-1, the J call TRBJ1-2, with D maybe TRBD1 (5 bases). The CDR3 spans 14 residues. Trimming shortened V by 2 bases and J by 6 bases, and 14 bases separated the two germline ends. The germline CDR1 and CDR2 sequences are SGHRS and YFSETQ. CDR3 DNA: TGCGCCAGCAGCTTAGGAGGGGCGAATCATGGCTACACCTTC. It codes for CASSLGGANHGYTF.

The chain recombines TRBV10-3 with TRBJ1-5; the D is unclear. CDR3 length: 13 residues. Germline lookup yields CDR1 ENHRY and CDR2 SYGVKD. V lost 3 bases to trimming and J lost 5 bases, with 8 bases between them. CDR3 in DNA: TGTGCCATCAGTGACCTGAGGGATCAGCCCCAGCATTTT. This codes for CAISDLRDQPQHF.

The chain couples TRBV19 to TRBJ1-5; a weak D match, TRBD1 (5 bases). The CDR3 is 16 residues long. V was pared by 5 bases and J by 2 bases, with 16 bases between. CDR1 and CDR2 (germline): LNHDA, SQIVND (reference sequence). The CDR3 DNA reads as TGTGCCAGTAGTTGGGGTGGGGGTATGGGCAATCAGCCCCAGCATTTT. It encodes CASSWGGGMGNQPQHF.

A few counts support this clone. This chain links TRBV10-3 with TRBJ2-7; 7 positions agree with TRBD1. The germline CDR1 and CDR2 sequences are ENHRY and SYGVKD. J gave up 9 bases and V 9 bases, and 14 bases lay outside the gene matches. The CDR3 contains 13 residues. CDR3 DNA: TGTGCCATTGGGACAGAAGTTTCTCCTGGGCAGTACTTC. This encodes CAIGTEVSPGQYF.

This chain links TRBV4-3 with TRBJ1-3; tentative D call: TRBD1 (6 bases). Trimming stripped 0 bases from V and 0 bases from J, with 9 bases between. CDR3 size: 16 residues. Germline V lookup: CDR1 LGHNA, CDR2 YSLEER. For the CDR3, the DNA is TGCGCCAGCAGCCAAGATCTCAGGGGCTCTGGAAACACCATATATTTT. Its protein is CASSQDLRGSGNTIYF.